These 21 T cell receptor beta chains came from one sample sequenced in a study of response to subunit inactivated influenza vaccine. TCRdb fed the RT-PCR reads into MiXCR, producing one record per CDR3 protein. The sample shows about 620,000 distinct CDR3 sequences, about an eighth of them seen only once. Sequenced here: PBMCs from blood, sampled on the day of vaccination. The receptors were gathered from a man aged 50-60 years who received an inactivated influenza vaccine.

Only a few counts were recorded for this clonotype. Here the CDR3 DNA reads TGTGCCAGCAGTTTATTAGGGGACAGCACAGATACGCAGTATTTT. As protein: CASSLLGDSTDTQYF. The chain employs TRBV28 and TRBJ2-3; D is tentatively TRBD1 or TRBD2 (5 bases each). The V and J ends lost 1 base and 0 bases respectively, with 8 bases between them. The V gene's germline CDR1 is MDHEN and CDR2 SYDVKM. This CDR3 has 15 amino acids.

The chain recombines TRBV4-2 with TRBJ2-5; 8 nucleotides line up with TRBD1. With V trimmed by 0 bases and J by 5 bases, 17 bases remained unmatched. This CDR3 has 19 amino acids. The germline V gene has CDR1 LGHNA and CDR2 YNFKEQ. The DNA for the CDR3 is TGTGCCAGCAGCCAAGATCTGGGGCAGGGGGCGCTCAGGAAGGAGACCCAGTACTTC. Translating gives CASSQDLGQGALRKETQYF.

The DNA for the CDR3 is TGTGCCAGCAGCCCGGGTGGTGCTCGGACAGGGGTTAATCAGCCCCAGCATTTT. The encoded protein is CASSPGGARTGVNQPQHF. J is TRBJ1-5 and V is TRBV11-2; 9 bases line up with TRBD1. The germline V gene has CDR1 SGHAT and CDR2 FQNNGV. The CDR3 consists of 18 residues. The V segment lost 5 bases and the J segment 4 bases; nucleotides outside the gene matches: 15.

This chain joins TRBV9 and TRBJ1-5; D is undetermined. The V end lost 3 bases, the J end lost 7 bases, and 17 bases lay between the germline ends. The CDR3 sequence is 15 residues long. From germline, CDR1 is SGDLS and CDR2 YYNGEE. CDR3 sequence: CASSGGGGPDQPQHF. In DNA form, the CDR3 reads TGTGCCAGCAGCGGGGGTGGAGGGCCAGACCAGCCCCAGCATTTT.

The rearrangement uses TRBV5-1 and TRBJ2-1; D gene uncertain. This CDR3 has 15 residues. CDR1 and CDR2 from the germline V gene are SGHRS and YFSETQ. The V and J ends lost 0 bases and 6 bases respectively, with 13 bases between them. CDR3 amino acids: CASSLDRPTLNEQFF. The CDR3, as DNA: TGCGCCAGCAGCTTGGACCGGCCAACTCTCAATGAGCAGTTCTTC.

The sample holds a few counts of this clonotype. The J gene is TRBJ1-5, the V gene TRBV7-2, with 10 positions matching TRBD1. The germline V gene encodes CDR1 SGHTA and CDR2 FQGNSA. V trimming: 5 bases; J trimming: 0 bases; junction bases outside the gene matches: 7. The CDR3 runs 17 residues. CDR3 sequence: CASSPDRGTYSNQPQHF. CDR3 coding DNA: TGTGCCAGCAGCCCGGACAGGGGGACCTATAGCAATCAGCCCCAGCATTTT. Full variable domain (outside the CDR3, taken from reference TRBV7-2 and TRBJ1-5): GAGVSQSPSNKVTEKGKDVELRCDPISGHTALYWYRQSLGQGLEFLIYFQGNSAPDKSGLPSDRFSAERTGGSVSTLTIQRTQQEDSAVYLCASSPDRGTYSNQPQHFGDGTRLSIL.

This clonotype appeared a few times. The chain recombines TRBV3-1 with TRBJ2-7; TRBD2 is a possible D gene (6 bases). V lost 4 bases and J lost 9, with 13 bases in between. This CDR3 is built from 12 residues. Germline CDR1 reads LGHDT; CDR2 reads YNNKEL (reference sequence). The CDR3 region has the DNA TGTGCCAGCAGCCCTAACCCCGGGAGGCAGTACTTC. As protein: CASSPNPGRQYF.

This clonotype was observed a few times. The chain employs TRBV5-1 and TRBJ1-1; D possibly corresponds to TRBD1 (5 bases). There are 16 residues in the CDR3. Germline lookup yields CDR1 SGHRS and CDR2 YFSETQ. Trimming pared 4 bases from V and 2 bases from J, leaving 18 bases between. In nucleotides, the CDR3 is TGCGCCAGCAGCCTCGCGGGGGGTAACCTTAACACTGAAGCTTTCTTT. It yields the protein CASSLAGGNLNTEAFF.

This clonotype was detected a few times. The genes are TRBV20-1 and TRBJ2-1; tentative D call: TRBD1 (7 bases). The CDR3 totals 16 residues. Trimming removed 0 bases from V and 0 bases from J, with 12 bases in between. Germline CDR1 is DFQATT and CDR2 is SNEGSKA (reference sequence). The CDR3 loop reads CSARDQGGLSYNEQFF. The CDR3 DNA is TGCAGTGCTAGAGATCAGGGGGGACTCTCCTACAATGAGCAGTTCTTC.

The rearrangement uses TRBV9 and TRBJ2-1; D is unclear. V was cut by 0 bases and J by 5 bases, with 9 bases left in between. The CDR3 has 14 residues. CDR1 is SGDLS, CDR2 YYNGEE, per germline. CDR3 protein: CASSVVGENNEQFF. DNA for the CDR3: TGTGCCAGCAGCGTAGTTGGAGAGAACAATGAGCAGTTCTTC.

The rearrangement uses TRBV20-1 and TRBJ2-7, with TRBD1 matching over 9 bases. The junction had 13 bases not matched to a gene; V was cut back by 4 bases and J by 3 bases. The length of the CDR3 is 16 residues. Per the germline V gene, CDR1 is DFQATT and CDR2 is SNEGSKA (reference sequence). CDR3 DNA: TGCAGTGCTACAGAAGAAGAACCGGGACAGGGCTACGAGCAGTACTTC. Translated: CSATEEEPGQGYEQYF.

The rearrangement uses TRBV6-2 or TRBV6-3 and TRBJ1-5; 11 bases match TRBD1. The CDR3 is made up of 15 amino acids. Looked up from germline, CDR1 is MNHEY and CDR2 is SVGEGT. The V segment lost 4 bases and the J segment 5 bases; nucleotides outside the gene matches: 4. The CDR3 region has the DNA TGTGCCAGCAGTTTCGGGACAGGGGGTCATCAGCCCCAGCATTTT. Amino acids: CASSFGTGGHQPQHF.

There are a few counts of this clonotype. J is TRBJ2-1 and V is TRBV4-2; 7 bases agree with TRBD1. Losses at the gene ends were 4 bases for V and 2 bases for J; bases not matched to a gene: 5. Per germline, CDR1 LGHNA and CDR2 YNFKEQ. CDR3 length equals 15 residues. The CDR3 loop is CASSPGQNTYNEQFF. Here the CDR3 DNA reads TGTGCCAGCAGCCCGGGACAGAACACCTACAATGAGCAGTTCTTC.

This clonotype was observed many times. This chain uses TRBV7-2 with TRBJ1-1; 8 bases agree with TRBD1. The germline V gene encodes CDR1 SGHTA and CDR2 FQGNSA. This CDR3 has 15 amino acids. The J segment lost 4 bases and the V segment lost 4 bases, leaving 8 bases of the junction unmatched. CDR3 protein: CASSSQTGAVTEAFF. CDR3 coding DNA: TGTGCCAGCAGCTCGCAGACAGGGGCAGTCACTGAAGCTTTCTTT.

The J gene is TRBJ1-2, the V gene TRBV5-4; the D is unclear. Trimming removed 2 bases at V and 6 bases at J, with 17 bases between. The germline CDR1 and CDR2 sequences are SGHNT and YYREEE (reference sequence). The length of the CDR3 is 15 residues. As DNA, the CDR3 is TGTGCCAGCAGCTTCTCCGCTTCAATACCGGATGGCTACACCTTC. It codes for CASSFSASIPDGYTF.

The J gene is TRBJ2-7, the V gene TRBV12-3 or TRBV12-4, with TRBD2 matching over 7 bases. This CDR3 contains 14 residues. The junction had 7 bases not matched to a gene; V was cut back by 5 bases and J by 3 bases. CDR3: CASSGTAGVYEQYF. CDR3 DNA: TGTGCCAGCAGTGGGACTGCGGGGGTCTACGAGCAGTACTTC.

This clonotype was picked up a small number of times. This chain connects TRBV20-1 to TRBJ2-3, with 14 bases identical to TRBD2. Germline CDR1 is DFQATT and CDR2 is SNEGSKA (reference sequence). The V and J ends lost 2 bases and 3 bases, in that order; junction bases with no gene match: 13. The CDR3 sequence is 19 residues long. CDR3 amino acids: CSARTDQGLAGGATDTQYF. The CDR3 nucleotides are TGCAGTGCTAGAACGGACCAAGGACTAGCGGGAGGAGCAACAGATACGCAGTATTTT.

The V and J genes are TRBV18 and TRBJ2-1; no firm D call. Trimming left V 1 base short and J 4 bases short, with 8 bases between. The CDR3 is 14 residues long. Germline V lookup: CDR1 KGHSH, CDR2 LQKENI. The CDR3 DNA follows: TGTGCCAGCTCACCACAGAAAGATTACAATGAGCAGTTCTTC. It codes for CASSPQKDYNEQFF.

This clonotype was seen at least ten times. The rearrangement uses TRBV7-6 and TRBJ2-1; D gene ambiguous. CDR1 is SGHVS and CDR2 is FNYEAQ in the germline V gene. This CDR3 has 13 residues. The ends were cut back, 3 bases at V and 8 bases at J, with 11 bases in the middle. This CDR3 reads CASSLLTADEQFF. CDR3 DNA: TGTGCCAGCAGCTTGCTAACAGCCGATGAGCAGTTCTTC.

The chain has TRBV19 and TRBJ2-2; D perhaps matches TRBD1 (6 bases). V was cut by 5 bases and J by 6 bases, with 16 bases left in between. The CDR3 spans 15 residues. Per germline, CDR1 LNHDA and CDR2 SQIVND (reference sequence). The CDR3 nucleotides read TGTGCCAGTAGTCTACTAGGGGGTCGGTCCGGGGAGCTGTTTTTT. Encoded protein: CASSLLGGRSGELFF.

This clonotype was found once. One end of the junction is discordant with germline, which a read error may explain. The J gene is TRBJ2-2, the V gene TRBV10-3, with a weak D call TRBD1 (5 bases). The germline V gene has CDR1 ENHRY and CDR2 SYGVKD. This CDR3 contains 14 residues. The CDR3 loop is CAISEGARTVELFF. The DNA for the CDR3 is TGTGCCATCAGTGAGGGGGCCCGGACCGTGGAGCTGTTTTTT.